This is a list of T cell receptor beta chains from one sample in a study of blood T cells in healthy people across ages. TCRdb recomputed calls from the 5' RACE reads with MiXCR, one row per CDR3 protein. This sample has 270,000 or so distinct CDR3 sequences, with roughly 27% found just once. The material sequenced was blood. The receptors were sampled from a woman between 65 and 79 years old in good health. Both conserved end residues are part of each CDR3. The D gene is left open where the match is weak. The size field is filled for only some rows; it gives once, few, many or a size class.

J gene: TRBJ2-7; D gene: TRBD2; clone size: -; V gene: TRBV7-2; CDR3 protein: CASSFLAGGPAEQYF; CDR3 DNA: TGTGCCAGCAGCTTCTTAGCGGGAGGGCCGGCCGAGCAGTACTTC
J gene: TRBJ1-4; D gene: TRBD1; clone size: -; V gene: TRBV3-1; CDR3 protein: CASSRGQATNEKLFF; CDR3 DNA: TGTGCCAGCAGCCGCGGACAGGCTACTAATGAAAAACTGTTTTTT
J gene: TRBJ2-5; D gene: -; clone size: -; V gene: TRBV5-5; CDR3 protein: CASSWTVQGTQYF; CDR3 DNA: TGTGCCAGCAGCTGGACGGTACAAGGGACCCAGTACTTC
J gene: TRBJ2-1; D gene: TRBD1; clone size: many; V gene: TRBV5-1; CDR3 protein: CASSLPGTGTYNEQFF; CDR3 DNA: TGCGCCAGCAGCTTGCCGGGGACAGGGACCTACAATGAGCAGTTCTTC
J gene: TRBJ1-4; D gene: -; clone size: -; V gene: TRBV2; CDR3 protein: CASSEVPGARTNEKLFF; CDR3 DNA: TGTGCCAGCAGTGAAGTTCCCGGAGCTAGGACTAATGAAAAACTGTTTTTT
J gene: TRBJ2-7; D gene: -; clone size: -; V gene: TRBV12-3/TRBV12-4; CDR3 protein: CASSLIQGGNEQYF; CDR3 DNA: TGTGCCAGCAGTTTGATCCAGGGGGGGAACGAGCAGTACTTC
J gene: TRBJ1-6; D gene: -; clone size: -; V gene: TRBV28; CDR3 protein: CASTKGVSYNSPLHF; CDR3 DNA: TGTGCCAGCACCAAAGGGGTCTCCTATAATTCACCCCTCCACTTT
J gene: TRBJ2-3; D gene: -; clone size: few; V gene: TRBV20-1; CDR3 protein: CSARDAEGADTQYF; CDR3 DNA: TGCAGTGCTAGAGATGCGGAGGGGGCGGATACGCAGTATTTT
J gene: TRBJ1-2; D gene: -; clone size: -; V gene: TRBV5-1; CDR3 protein: CASSPPGRPNYGYTF; CDR3 DNA: TGCGCCAGCAGCCCCCCGGGACGGCCTAACTATGGCTACACCTTC
J gene: TRBJ2-7; D gene: -; clone size: many; V gene: TRBV10-3; CDR3 protein: CAISHDVPGNYEQYF; CDR3 DNA: TGTGCCATCAGTCACGACGTGCCAGGGAACTACGAGCAGTACTTC
J gene: TRBJ2-5; D gene: -; clone size: few; V gene: TRBV5-1; CDR3 protein: CASSLQTAETQYF; CDR3 DNA: TGCGCCAGCAGCTTGCAGACAGCAGAGACCCAGTACTTC
J gene: TRBJ2-3; D gene: TRBD2; clone size: many; V gene: TRBV20-1; CDR3 protein: CSATTSGIVDTQYF; CDR3 DNA: TGCAGTGCTACCACTAGCGGGATTGTAGATACGCAGTATTTT
J gene: TRBJ2-7; D gene: TRBD2; clone size: -; V gene: TRBV20-1; CDR3 protein: CSAPTNERENEQYF; CDR3 DNA: TGCAGTGCTCCCACCAATGAGCGGGAGAACGAGCAGTACTTC
J gene: TRBJ2-3; D gene: -; clone size: many; V gene: TRBV5-1; CDR3 protein: CASSLAGPRTDTQYF; CDR3 DNA: TGCGCCAGCAGCTTGGCAGGGCCTCGCACAGATACGCAGTATTTT
J gene: TRBJ2-2; D gene: TRBD1; clone size: few; V gene: TRBV28; CDR3 protein: CASSETRGQHTGELFF; CDR3 DNA: TGTGCCAGCAGTGAAACCAGGGGGCAGCACACCGGGGAGCTGTTTTTT
J gene: TRBJ1-2; D gene: -; clone size: -; V gene: TRBV9; CDR3 protein: CASSVEGGTGYTF; CDR3 DNA: TGTGCCAGCAGCGTAGAGGGTGGAACTGGCTACACCTTC
J gene: TRBJ2-1; D gene: TRBD1; clone size: few; V gene: TRBV29-1; CDR3 protein: CSTDRGSQEQFF; CDR3 DNA: TGCAGCACCGACAGGGGGAGTCAGGAGCAGTTCTTC
J gene: TRBJ2-5; D gene: -; clone size: few; V gene: TRBV28; CDR3 protein: CASRNGTPRETQYF; CDR3 DNA: TGTGCCAGCAGGAACGGGACACCAAGGGAGACCCAGTACTTC
J gene: TRBJ2-1; D gene: -; clone size: many; V gene: TRBV15; CDR3 protein: CATSRVGSSYNEQFF; CDR3 DNA: TGTGCCACCAGCAGAGTGGGGAGCTCCTACAATGAGCAGTTCTTC
J gene: TRBJ2-5; D gene: TRBD1; clone size: -; V gene: TRBV4-1; CDR3 protein: CASSHQDRGQETQYF; CDR3 DNA: TGCGCCAGCAGCCATCAGGACAGGGGGCAAGAGACCCAGTACTTC
J gene: TRBJ2-1; D gene: -; clone size: -; V gene: TRBV9; CDR3 protein: CASSGGGAYNEQFF; CDR3 DNA: TGTGCCAGCAGCGGGGGGGGCGCCTACAATGAGCAGTTCTTC
J gene: TRBJ2-7; D gene: -; clone size: -; V gene: TRBV29-1; CDR3 protein: CSVEVRTSYEQYF; CDR3 DNA: TGCAGCGTTGAAGTGAGAACATCCTACGAGCAGTACTTC
J gene: TRBJ1-2; D gene: -; clone size: -; V gene: TRBV7-9; CDR3 protein: CASSFVVNYGYTF; CDR3 DNA: TGTGCCAGCAGCTTTGTGGTGAACTATGGCTACACCTTC
J gene: TRBJ2-4; D gene: -; clone size: few; V gene: TRBV21-1; CDR3 protein: CASSKERGDGRFIIQYF; CDR3 DNA: TGTGCCAGCAGCAAAGAGAGAGGGGACGGACGCTTTATCATTCAGTACTTC
J gene: TRBJ1-1; D gene: -; clone size: -; V gene: TRBV12-3/TRBV12-4; CDR3 protein: CASRTRDGLNTEAFF; CDR3 DNA: TGTGCCAGCAGGACGAGGGACGGATTGAACACTGAAGCTTTCTTT
J gene: TRBJ1-6; D gene: -; clone size: -; V gene: TRBV3-1; CDR3 protein: CASSQSGASFLHF; CDR3 DNA: TGTGCCAGCAGCCAAAGCGGAGCTTCCTTCCTCCACTTT
J gene: TRBJ1-1; D gene: -; clone size: -; V gene: TRBV11-2; CDR3 protein: CASSWYRDSDTKAFF; CDR3 DNA: TGTGCCAGCAGCTGGTACAGGGATTCGGACACTAAAGCTTTCTTT
J gene: TRBJ2-3; D gene: -; clone size: -; V gene: TRBV7-9; CDR3 protein: CASSLQINAQYF; CDR3 DNA: TGTGCCAGCAGCTTACAAATAAACGCGCAGTATTTT
J gene: TRBJ1-6; D gene: -; clone size: few; V gene: TRBV7-2; CDR3 protein: CASSFPKEPLHF; CDR3 DNA: TGTGCCAGCAGCTTCCCTAAGGAGCCCCTCCACTTT
J gene: TRBJ2-7; D gene: TRBD2; clone size: -; V gene: TRBV7-9; CDR3 protein: CASSLVGTTEQYF; CDR3 DNA: TGTGCCAGCAGCTTAGTAGGGACTACCGAGCAGTACTTC
J gene: TRBJ1-4; D gene: -; clone size: -; V gene: TRBV11-1; CDR3 protein: CASSSARDPGHRVATNEKLFF; CDR3 DNA: TGTGCCAGCAGCTCAGCTCGAGACCCGGGACACCGGGTCGCAACTAATGAAAAACTGTTTTTT
J gene: TRBJ2-1; D gene: -; clone size: few; V gene: TRBV6-4; CDR3 protein: CASRKTSMYDEQFF; CDR3 DNA: TGTGCCAGCAGAAAGACTAGTATGTACGATGAGCAGTTCTTC
J gene: TRBJ2-2; D gene: -; clone size: -; V gene: TRBV5-1; CDR3 protein: CASSPPRTGELFF; CDR3 DNA: TGCGCCAGCAGCCCCCCCCGGACCGGGGAGCTGTTTTTT
J gene: TRBJ2-5; D gene: TRBD1; clone size: -; V gene: TRBV11-2; CDR3 protein: CASSLQWTGIETQYF; CDR3 DNA: TGTGCCAGCAGCTTGCAATGGACAGGCATAGAGACCCAGTACTTC
J gene: TRBJ2-1; D gene: TRBD2; clone size: few; V gene: TRBV7-2; CDR3 protein: CASSYGTSGNEQFF; CDR3 DNA: TGTGCCAGCAGCTACGGGACTAGCGGCAATGAGCAGTTCTTC
J gene: TRBJ2-7; D gene: -; clone size: once; V gene: TRBV6-2/TRBV6-3; CDR3 protein: CASRETSYEQYF; CDR3 DNA: TGTGCCAGCCGGGAGACCTCCTACGAGCAGTACTTC
J gene: TRBJ2-5; D gene: TRBD1; clone size: few; V gene: TRBV6-1; CDR3 protein: CASRPRRQGRKQEQYF; CDR3 DNA: TGTGCCAGCAGACCGCGGAGACAGGGGCGGAAGCAAGAGCAGTACTTC